This T cell receptor beta chain was observed in a study of T cells in Graves' hyperthyroidism and ophthalmopathy. This clonotype was recorded many times. Trimming took 4 bases from V and 3 from J; bases not matched to a gene: 10. The germline CDR1 and CDR2 sequences are SGHRS and YFSETQ. The CDR3 extends over 16 amino acids. From RNA transcripts, TCR beta CDR3 regions were amplified. Carried out on the TCR CDR3, a first-round RT-PCR used the HTBI primer set. In TCRdb, the multiplex PCR reads were re-called with MiXCR into one record per CDR3 protein. The table has 200,000 to 250,000 distinct CDR3 sequences, around 15% seen once. Diagnoses were made from clinical symptoms, serum measures (thyroxine and TRAb), thyroid ultrasound and orbital computed tomography.

This TCR came from a woman aged 18-29 years with Graves' ophthalmopathy. The V and J genes are TRBV5-1 and TRBJ1-1, with 9 bases aligning to TRBD1. Sequencing used blood. This chain's CDR3 is CASSPLTGGADTEAFF. In DNA, the CDR3 is TGCGCCAGCAGCCCCCTTACAGGGGGCGCGGACACTGAAGCTTTCTTT.